This T cell receptor beta chain was found in a study of Ad26.COV2.S vaccination and SARS-CoV-2 variants. Study as a whole: Enrollment placed the donor in the COV1001 Ad26.COV2.S trial arm. Study conclusions and caveats: Whether participants received vaccine or placebo, their non-spike TCR breadth was similar. Researchers cautioned that TCR breadth and depth analyses may have underestimated total T cell responses. Responses of spike-specific T cells (both CD8+ and CD4+) reportedly showed substantial breadth after vaccination.

Of note for this clone: Its cognate antigen is unknown.

This sample's treatment: about 20 received Ad26.COV2.S at low or high dose, single or two shots; a few received placebo; per-sample allocation not given. Day 63 after the first injection of vaccine or placebo was the sampling time. Only in-frame clones appear in the TCRdb table, and some are missing; sequencing was by immunoSEQ multiplex PCR. The sample shows about 350,000 clones, roughly 90% of them seen only once. The receptor was isolated from a person aged 18 to 65 who received the Ad26.COV2.S COVID-19 vaccine or a placebo. This sample comprised peripheral blood, obtained in a trial of Ad26.COV2.S vaccine versus placebo.

The CDR3 bases are TGTGCCAGCAGTCTAGACTCTAGCACAGATACGCAGTATTTT. Translation gives CASSLDSSTDTQYF. V and J are TRBV6-5 and TRBJ2-3; D uncertain. The V and J ends lost 5 bases and 0 bases respectively, with 9 bases between them. The CDR3 covers 14 residues. Germline-derived CDR1 and CDR2 are MNHEY and SVGAGI.